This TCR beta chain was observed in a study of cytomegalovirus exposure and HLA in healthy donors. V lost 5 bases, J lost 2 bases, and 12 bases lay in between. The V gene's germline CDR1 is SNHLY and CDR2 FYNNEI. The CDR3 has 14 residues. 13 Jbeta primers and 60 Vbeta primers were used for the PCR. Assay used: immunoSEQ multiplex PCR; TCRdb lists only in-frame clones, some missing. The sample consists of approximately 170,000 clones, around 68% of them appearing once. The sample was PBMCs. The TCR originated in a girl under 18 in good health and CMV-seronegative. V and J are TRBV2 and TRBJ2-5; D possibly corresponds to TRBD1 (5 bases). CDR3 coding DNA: TGTGCCAGCAGTCGACAGTCAATACAAGAGACCCAGTACTTC. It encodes CASSRQSIQETQYF. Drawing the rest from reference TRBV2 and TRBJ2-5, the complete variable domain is EPEVTQTPSHQVTQMGQEVILRCVPISNHLYFYWYRQILGQKVEFLVSFYNNEISEKSEIFDDQFSVERPDGSNFTLKIRSTKLEDSAMYFCASSRQSIQETQYFGPGTRLLVL.